The 32 T cell receptor beta chains below come from one sample, sequenced in a study of T cell repertoires in cytomegalovirus infection. Their antigens remain unidentified. Each CDR3 protein is one row after TCRdb ran MiXCR on the reads. Among some 350,000 distinct CDR3 sequences listed, 25% to 30% were seen once. Material: cultured PBMCs, obtained from culture after CMV antigen stimulation. The origin of the receptors is a human donor in good health (CMV status not recorded). Some clones in this sample may be carry-over from other donors' samples.

The chain carries TRBV7-9 and TRBJ1-2, with unresolved D. V lost 1 base and J 3 bases, leaving 21 bases between the germline ends. CDR3 length equals 18 residues. Germline lookup yields CDR1 SEHNR and CDR2 FQNEAQ (reference sequence). CDR3 amino acids: CASSLVSSAKPRDYGYTF. The CDR3 nucleotides read TGTGCCAGCAGCTTAGTTAGTTCGGCCAAACCACGGGACTATGGCTACACCTTC.

This chain joins TRBV7-2 and TRBJ1-5, with 7 bases fitting TRBD1. Germline V lookup: CDR1 SGHTA, CDR2 FQGNSA. J was trimmed by 1 base and V by 5 bases; bases with no gene match: 8. This CDR3 spans 16 amino acids. CDR3 nucleotides: TGTGCCAGCAGCCGCTTCGGCAGGGGGAGCAATCAGCCCCAGCATTTT. As protein: CASSRFGRGSNQPQHF.

The rearrangement uses TRBV29-1 and TRBJ1-3; D is uncertain. The CDR3 consists of 14 residues. Germline V lookup: CDR1 SQVTM, CDR2 ANQGSEA. Trimming cost V 2 bases and J 0 bases, with 8 bases left between them. CDR3: CSVEKGYSGNTIYF. The DNA of the CDR3 is TGCAGCGTTGAAAAAGGATACTCTGGAAACACCATATATTTT.

The gene calls are TRBV5-1 and TRBJ1-4; D is uncertain. This CDR3 has 14 amino acids. V lost 0 bases to trimming and J lost 8 bases, with 11 bases between them. Germline V gene sequence: CDR1 SGHRS, CDR2 YFSETQ. CDR3 bases: TGCGCCAGCAGCTTGGAAGCAAATGGGGAAAAACTGTTTTTT. Amino acids: CASSLEANGEKLFF.

This clonotype was seen more than once but under ten times. The chain joins TRBV20-1 to TRBJ2-1, with 16 positions matching TRBD2. The CDR3 contains 17 residues. The ends lost 5 bases at V and 4 bases at J; junction bases unmatched: 8. The germline V gene has CDR1 DFQATT and CDR2 SNEGSKA (reference sequence). The CDR3 sequence: CSAAPGLAGGTYNEQFF. The CDR3 DNA follows: TGCAGTGCTGCTCCGGGACTAGCGGGGGGGACTTACAATGAGCAGTTCTTC.

V usage is TRBV20-1 and J usage is TRBJ2-1, with D possibly TRBD1 on 5 matching bases. Germline V lookup: CDR1 DFQATT, CDR2 SNEGSKA (reference sequence). V was shortened by 5 bases and J by 10 bases, with 12 bases between the two germline ends. The CDR3 loop spans 11 amino acids. The CDR3 loop is CSAGANPEQFF. As DNA, the CDR3 is TGCAGTGCTGGGGCGAATCCCGAGCAGTTCTTC.

This clonotype occurred a few times. The chain uses TRBV6-1 and TRBJ1-5; no firm D call. V gave up 5 bases and J gave up 0 bases, with 8 bases separating them. The CDR3 runs 14 residues. Germline V gene sequence: CDR1 MNHNS, CDR2 SASEGT. CDR3 loop: CASSKGDSNQPQHF. The DNA for the CDR3 is TGTGCCAGCAGTAAAGGCGATAGCAATCAGCCCCAGCATTTT.

This clonotype has more than one count but fewer than ten. The chain couples TRBV7-2 to TRBJ2-2; 12 nucleotides match TRBD2. The CDR3 has 16 amino acids. The V gene end was trimmed by 3 bases and the J gene end by 7 bases; junction bases not matched to a gene: 6. The germline V gene encodes CDR1 SGHTA and CDR2 FQGNSA. As DNA, the CDR3 is TGTGCCAGCAGCTTCCGACTAGCGGGAGAAGGCGGGGAGCTGTTTTTT. Encoded protein: CASSFRLAGEGGELFF.

This chain joins TRBV20-1 and TRBJ1-1; D is perhaps TRBD1 (6 bases). V was shortened by 5 bases and J by 3 bases, with 16 bases between the two germline ends. The germline CDR1 and CDR2 sequences are DFQATT and SNEGSKA (reference sequence). The CDR3 covers 14 residues. Here the CDR3 reads CSASQGLGYTEAFF. In DNA form, the CDR3 reads TGCAGTGCTTCCCAGGGGCTGGGGTACACTGAAGCTTTCTTT.

This clonotype was observed a handful of times. The genes are TRBV11-2 and TRBJ2-7; the match to TRBD1 covers 10 bases. From germline, CDR1 is SGHAT and CDR2 FQNNGV. This CDR3 has 15 amino acids. The trim removed 3 bases at V and 3 bases at J, leaving 5 bases unmatched. This CDR3 reads CASSFSGTGDYEQYF. The CDR3 coding sequence is TGTGCCAGCAGCTTTTCAGGGACAGGGGACTACGAGCAGTACTTC.

A few counts support this clonotype. The V and J genes are TRBV12-3 or TRBV12-4 and TRBJ2-3; D is unresolved. V lost 1 base to trimming and J lost 4 bases, with 12 bases between them. CDR3 size: 15 residues. The CDR3 region is CASSLGVGFADTQYF. CDR3 nucleotide sequence: TGTGCCAGCAGTTTAGGTGTAGGGTTCGCAGATACGCAGTATTTT.

In its sample, this clonotype was seen many times. V is TRBV10-3 and J is TRBJ2-1; TRBD2 is a possible D gene (6 bases). The CDR3 is 14 amino acids. The germline V gene encodes CDR1 ENHRY and CDR2 SYGVKD. V lost 5 bases and J lost 1, with 9 bases in between. CDR3 region: CAISPGGSYNEQFF. The CDR3 nucleotides are TGTGCCATCAGTCCCGGGGGTTCCTACAATGAGCAGTTCTTC.

This chain connects TRBV20-1 to TRBJ2-3; the match to TRBD2 covers 8 bases. Trimming removed 3 bases from V and 0 bases from J; junction bases left unmatched: 11. CDR1 and CDR2 from the germline V gene are DFQATT and SNEGSKA (reference sequence). This CDR3 spans 17 amino acids. CDR3 in DNA: TGCAGTGCTAGTCCGCTCAGCGGGAGTTATAGCACAGATACGCAGTATTTT. It specifies CSASPLSGSYSTDTQYF.

The chain recombines TRBV7-2 with TRBJ1-1; D remains unclear. Germline V gene sequence: CDR1 SGHTA, CDR2 FQGNSA. The V end was cut by 5 bases, the J end by 0 bases, with 10 bases between. This CDR3 spans 14 amino acids. The CDR3 protein is CASSAALMNTEAFF. For the CDR3, the DNA is TGTGCCAGCAGCGCGGCACTTATGAACACTGAAGCTTTCTTT.

This clonotype was seen more than once but under ten times. V and J are TRBV7-2 and TRBJ2-3; 11 nucleotides agree with TRBD2. Germline lookup yields CDR1 SGHTA and CDR2 FQGNSA. This CDR3 contains 15 residues. V lost 5 bases, J lost 4 bases, and 5 bases stayed unmatched. The CDR3 DNA reads as TGTGCCAGCAGCCAGACTAGCGGGATCTCAGATACGCAGTATTTT. This codes for CASSQTSGISDTQYF.

The chain couples TRBV19 to TRBJ2-1; 8 bases map to TRBD2. Germline CDR1 is LNHDA and CDR2 is SQIVND (reference sequence). V shed 1 base, J shed 3 bases, and the junction held 5 bases outside the gene matches. This CDR3 contains 16 residues. The CDR3 reads CASSIVASGFYNEQFF. For the CDR3, the DNA is TGTGCCAGTAGTATAGTAGCTAGCGGGTTCTACAATGAGCAGTTCTTC.

CDR3 DNA: TGTGCCAGCAGCTTGGAGCTAGCGGGAGCAGATACGCAGTATTTT. Its protein product is CASSLELAGADTQYF. The chain is built from TRBV5-6 and TRBJ2-3; 10 nucleotides match TRBD2. The V segment lost 0 bases and the J segment 4 bases; nucleotides outside the gene matches: 2. Germline V gives CDR1 SGHDT, CDR2 YYEEEE. CDR3 length equals 15 residues.

The chain has TRBV7-3 and TRBJ2-1, with 7 bases identical to TRBD1. V trimming: 5 bases; J trimming: 6 bases; junction bases outside the gene matches: 7. The CDR3 runs 14 residues. Germline-derived CDR1 and CDR2 are SGHTA and FQGTGA. In DNA form, the CDR3 reads TGTGCCAGCAGCATGCAGGGACAGCCCAATGAGCAGTTCTTC. It codes for CASSMQGQPNEQFF.

V is TRBV29-1 and J is TRBJ1-4, with unresolved D. The ends were cut back, 4 bases at V and 3 bases at J, with 9 bases in the middle. Germline V gene data show CDR1 as SQVTM and CDR2 as ANQGSEA. The CDR3 length is 13 residues. The CDR3: CSVGGPPNEKLFF. The CDR3 DNA sequence: TGCAGCGTTGGAGGGCCTCCTAATGAAAAACTGTTTTTT.

The chain carries TRBV7-2 and TRBJ2-3; weak D call: TRBD1 (6 bases). The V and J ends lost 7 bases and 0 bases respectively, with 17 bases between them. This CDR3 spans 16 amino acids. Per the germline V gene, CDR1 is SGHTA and CDR2 is FQGNSA. The CDR3 DNA is TGTGCCAGCATCAAGCCGGACAGAACTAGCACAGATACGCAGTATTTT. Protein sequence: CASIKPDRTSTDTQYF.

This chain links TRBV7-6 with TRBJ2-3, with 12 bases matching TRBD2. Germline CDR1 and CDR2: SGHVS and FNYEAQ. V dropped 11 bases and J dropped 8; count of bases not matched to a gene: 11. CDR3 size: 14 residues. This chain's CDR3 is CAGVTSGSAVTQYF. CDR3 DNA: TGTGCCGGTGTGACTAGCGGGAGTGCCGTTACGCAGTATTTT.

The chain combines TRBV7-2 with TRBJ2-3, with 7 bases lining up with TRBD2. Losses at the gene ends were 2 bases for V and 1 base for J; bases not matched to a gene: 6. CDR3 length: 16 residues. Germline V gene data show CDR1 as SGHTA and CDR2 as FQGNSA. CDR3 bases: TGTGCCAGCAGCTTAATTGCGGGGGTCCGCACAGATACGCAGTATTTT. Translating gives CASSLIAGVRTDTQYF.

The chain carries TRBV7-9 and TRBJ1-1; 11 positions agree with TRBD1. The CDR3 totals 14 residues. Unmatched junction bases numbered 5, after V lost 7 bases and J lost 4 bases. Germline assignment: CDR1 SEHNR and CDR2 FQNEAQ (reference sequence). The CDR3 nucleotides read TGTGCCAGCATCGGACAGGGGGCAGTCACTGAAGCTTTCTTT. Translating gives CASIGQGAVTEAFF.

This clonotype appeared a few times. The V call is TRBV20-1, the J call TRBJ1-1; TRBD1 is a possible D gene (6 bases). The CDR3 is made up of 13 amino acids. V was cut by 6 bases and J by 4 bases, with 15 bases left in between. The germline V gene encodes CDR1 DFQATT and CDR2 SNEGSKA (reference sequence). CDR3 in DNA: TGCAGTGCGAACAGGGTTGGGGCCACTGAAGCTTTCTTT. Protein product: CSANRVGATEAFF.

The chain is built from TRBV28 and TRBJ1-5; D perhaps matches TRBD1 (5 bases). The V end was cut by 9 bases, the J end by 6 bases, with 18 bases between. Germline-derived CDR1 and CDR2 are MDHEN and SYDVKM. The CDR3 contains 14 residues. The CDR3 loop reads CASQNSGSSQPQHF. As DNA, the CDR3 is TGTGCCAGTCAAAACTCAGGGAGTAGTCAGCCCCAGCATTTT.

This clonotype was seen a handful of times. V and J are TRBV20-1 and TRBJ2-5, with 7 positions matching TRBD2. The V and J ends lost 0 bases and 4 bases, in that order; junction bases with no gene match: 5. This CDR3 comprises 14 residues. Germline CDR1 is DFQATT and CDR2 is SNEGSKA (reference sequence). CDR3 protein: CSARDGRRGETQYF. The CDR3 coding sequence is TGCAGTGCTAGAGACGGGAGGAGGGGAGAGACCCAGTACTTC.

The rearrangement links TRBV15 to TRBJ2-7, with D perhaps matching TRBD2 (5 bases). CDR3 length equals 15 residues. The germline V gene encodes CDR1 LNHNV and CDR2 YYDKDF (reference sequence). Trimming took 1 base from V and 2 from J, leaving 12 bases between them. CDR3 sequence: CATSRASDGAYEQYF. The DNA for the CDR3 is TGTGCCACCAGCAGAGCCTCGGACGGGGCCTACGAGCAGTACTTC.

This clonotype was found a few times. The chain uses TRBV5-5 and TRBJ2-1; 7 bases are shared with TRBD2. V lost 0 bases to trimming and J lost 12 bases; unmatched junction nucleotides: 6. This CDR3 has 13 amino acids. Germline V gives CDR1 SGHKS, CDR2 YYEKEE (reference sequence). CDR3 sequence reads: CASSLAGERGQFF. CDR3 DNA sequence: TGTGCCAGCAGCTTGGCCGGGGAGCGGGGGCAGTTCTTC.

The chain recombines TRBV10-3 with TRBJ2-7; TRBD1 aligns across 10 bases. The CDR3 loop spans 14 amino acids. V shed 5 bases, J shed 3 bases, and the junction held 4 bases outside the gene matches. From germline, CDR1 is ENHRY and CDR2 SYGVKD. The CDR3 here is CAISPGQGLYEQYF. The CDR3 DNA sequence: TGTGCCATCAGTCCGGGACAGGGGCTCTACGAGCAGTACTTC.

The chain uses TRBV28 and TRBJ2-7; D may be TRBD1 (6 bases). Between the trimmed V and J ends, which lost 5 bases and 2 bases, there was a span of 19 bases. Germline CDR1 MDHEN, CDR2 SYDVKM. The CDR3 length is 16 residues. CDR3 sequence (DNA): TGTGCCAGCAGTCCTCGCCCCTCCACAGGGCCCTACGAGCAGTACTTC. Encoded protein: CASSPRPSTGPYEQYF.

This clonotype was seen a few times. The V call is TRBV15, the J call TRBJ2-3, with D possibly TRBD2 on 5 matching bases. The CDR3 has 15 residues. With 2 bases removed from V and 3 bases from J, the gap between germline ends came to 12 bases. Looked up from germline, CDR1 is LNHNV and CDR2 is YYDKDF (reference sequence). CDR3 residues: CATSRPPDWTDTQYF. CDR3 coding DNA: TGTGCCACCAGCAGACCCCCGGACTGGACAGATACGCAGTATTTT.

This sequence joins TRBV7-9 and TRBJ1-4, with 8 bases fitting TRBD1. In germline, CDR1 is SEHNR, CDR2 FQNEAQ (reference sequence). This CDR3 is built from 14 residues. V trimming: 2 bases; J trimming: 7 bases; junction bases outside the gene matches: 3. CDR3 sequence reads: CASSLSRGREKLFF. The CDR3 DNA is TGTGCCAGCAGCTTATCCAGGGGGCGTGAAAAACTGTTTTTT.